This T cell receptor (beta chain) originates from a study of cytomegalovirus exposure and HLA in healthy donors. Study-level points and caveats: Among the sequence variants, a highly shared cluster was likely an artifact of sequencing. An apparent linkage of common viral pathogens to several of the most significant clusters emerged in a later analysis. Being productive about 87% or about 30% of the time was typical of most TCR beta V segments in an earlier analysis. Being indistinguishable, some V segments were excluded, TRBV6-2 and TRBV6-3 among them.

PCR amplification relied on 60 Vbeta primers (plus 13 Jbeta primers). The table came from immunoSEQ multiplex PCR; TCRdb's copy has only in-frame clones and leaves some out. Of approximately 150,000 clones in the sample, roughly 80% were seen once. CDR1 is KGHSH, CDR2 LQKENI, per germline. The CDR3 runs 15 residues. V lost 0 bases and J lost 0, with 9 bases in between. For this clone: As yet, its antigen is unknown.

The sequence was obtained from a man aged 45 to 65 in good health and CMV-seropositive. Sequenced material: PBMCs. V and J are TRBV18 and TRBJ2-7; D possibly corresponds to TRBD2 (6 bases). CDR3 in amino acids: CASSPPAGSSYEQYF. For the CDR3, the DNA is TGTGCCAGCTCACCACCGGCGGGATCCTCCTACGAGCAGTACTTC.